This T cell receptor (beta chain) was retrieved from a study of identical twins' blood T cells. This clonotype was detected a few times. The antigen is unknown. The conserved phenylalanine or tryptophan normally closing the CDR3 is absent here, so this likely arose from a read error. The DNA is omitted, as the CDR3 cannot be located on it reliably, and the CDR3 follows TCRdb's listing. TCRdb processed the 5' RACE reads anew with MiXCR; each CDR3 protein has one entry. Of fewer than 450,000 distinct CDR3 sequences in the sample, 28% are singletons; the top ten hold roughly 6.1%. Broader study findings: Shared environment remains a possible cause of twin similarity. Abundant TCRbeta CDR3s overlapped more between twins than with unrelated donors. Twins reportedly had markedly more similar V usage than unrelated donors, even among out-of-frame TCRbeta clonotypes.

The material sequenced was PBMCs. This clonotype originated in a woman aged 18-49 years in good health.

The CDR3: CASSDSGLL. The chain is built from TRBV6-4 and TRBJ2-5; the D call TRBD2 from the table was never checked on the DNA. Germline V gene lookup returns CDR1 MRHNA and CDR2 SNTAGT. Ends included, the CDR3 has 9 residues.